The T cell receptor beta chain under discussion was sequenced for a study of blood T cell repertoires in COVID-19. The overall study: The study drew acute and convalescent COVID-19 samples from the United States, Italy and Spain.

Profiled with immunoSEQ multiplex PCR; TCRdb holds only in-frame clones, not every one. This repertoire shows about 280,000 clones, over 85% found once; its top ten account for around 1.9%. Material for sequencing was PBMCs or T cells enriched from blood (not recorded which). This TCR was recovered from a woman aged 55-75 years who had recovered from COVID-19.

For the CDR3, the DNA is TGTGCCAGCAGTCGGTTATGGACTAGCGGGGCAAATGAGCAGTTCTTC. This codes for CASSRLWTSGANEQFF. V is TRBV6-9 and J is TRBJ2-1, with 12 bases fitting TRBD2. Looked up from germline, CDR1 is MNHGY and CDR2 is SVAAGI. This CDR3 is built from 16 residues. The ends lost 5 bases at V and 7 bases at J; junction bases unmatched: 9.